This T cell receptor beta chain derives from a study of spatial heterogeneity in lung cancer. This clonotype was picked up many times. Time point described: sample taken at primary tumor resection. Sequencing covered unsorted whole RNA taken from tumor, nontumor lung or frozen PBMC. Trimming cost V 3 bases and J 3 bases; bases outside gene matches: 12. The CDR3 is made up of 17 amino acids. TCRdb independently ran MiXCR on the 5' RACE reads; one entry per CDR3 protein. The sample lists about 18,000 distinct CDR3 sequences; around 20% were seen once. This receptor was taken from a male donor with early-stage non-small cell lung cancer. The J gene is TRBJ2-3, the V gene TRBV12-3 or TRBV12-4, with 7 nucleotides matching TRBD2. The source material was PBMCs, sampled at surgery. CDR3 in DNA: TGTGCCAGCAGTTTTGTTCCCCGGGGGGTATCGACAGATACGCAGTATTTT. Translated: CASSFVPRGVSTDTQYF.